Listed below are T cell receptor beta chains from one sample, sequenced in a study of blood T cell repertoires in COVID-19. Sequenced by immunoSEQ multiplex PCR; TCRdb stores in-frame clones only, minus some. The sample shows more than 75,000 clones, roughly nine tenths of them seen only once. Input material: peripheral blood. The source of these receptors is a man aged 50 or older with acute or convalescent COVID-19. Both conserved end residues are part of each CDR3. Fields, in order: D gene, J gene, V gene, clone size, CDR3 DNA, CDR3 protein. D genes are given only for firm matches. Clone sizes are given selectively: once, few, many, or a class where the clone is expanded.

TRBD1 | TRBJ2-7 | TRBV7-2 | NA | TGTGCCAGCAGCGCCCCGGGACAGGGGGCCTACGAGCAGTACTTC | CASSAPGQGAYEQYF
NA | TRBJ1-6 | TRBV15 | NA | TGTGCCACCAGCAGAGATGGGGCACAAGGGGCACCCCTCCACTTT | CATSRDGAQGAPLHF
NA | TRBJ1-1 | TRBV6-1 | NA | TGTGCCAGCAGTGGAGCCTCCGAGAGGGCTTTCTTT | CASSGASERAFF
NA | TRBJ2-3 | TRBV5-1 | NA | TGCGCCAGCAGCTTGAGTCGCGGGGCCTATACCACAGATACGCAGTATTTT | CASSLSRGAYTTDTQYF
TRBD1 | TRBJ2-7 | TRBV28 | NA | TGTGCCAGCAGTCCGGGACAGACTCGGTCGGGGCAGTACTTC | CASSPGQTRSGQYF
TRBD1 | TRBJ1-1 | TRBV4-1 | NA | TGCGCCAGCAGCCGTTTAACAGGGGGCACTGAAGCTTTCTTT | CASSRLTGGTEAFF
TRBD2 | TRBJ2-2 | TRBV5-1 | few | TGCGCCAGCAGCTTGGTAGCGGGACCGAACACCGGGGAGCTGTTTTTT | CASSLVAGPNTGELFF
NA | TRBJ1-5 | TRBV11-2 | NA | TGTGCCAGCAGCTTAGGAGGCAGGGACAATCAGCCCCAGCATTTT | CASSLGGRDNQPQHF
TRBD1 | TRBJ1-1 | TRBV29-1 | NA | TGCAGCGTTGGACGCCCAGGGGGGAACACTGAAGCTTTCTTT | CSVGRPGGNTEAFF
NA | TRBJ2-5 | TRBV29-1 | NA | TGCAGCGTTGAGAAGTACGACGGAGGGGAGACCCAGTACTTC | CSVEKYDGGETQYF